What follows are 15 T cell receptor beta chains derived from one specimen sequenced in a study of T cell repertoires in cytomegalovirus infection. Each CDR3 protein is one row after TCRdb ran MiXCR on the reads. Among about 400,000 distinct CDR3 sequences listed, about a sixth were seen once. Specimen: PBMCs. Source of these receptors: a human donor in good health (CMV status not recorded). Some clones in this sample may be carry-over from other donors' samples.

In its sample, this clonotype was seen many times. The J gene is TRBJ2-1, the V gene TRBV6-1; 7 bases match TRBD2. J lost 8 bases, V lost 6 bases, and 4 bases had no gene match. In germline, CDR1 is MNHNS, CDR2 SASEGT. This CDR3 region has 12 residues. The CDR3 reads CASSRGVDEQFF. The CDR3 DNA sequence: TGTGCCAGCAGCCGGGGGGTAGATGAGCAGTTCTTC.

The chain carries TRBV7-2 and TRBJ2-7, with unresolved D. This CDR3 contains 13 residues. Germline V gene sequence: CDR1 SGHTA, CDR2 FQGNSA. With 4 bases removed from V and 3 bases from J, the gap between germline ends came to 10 bases. The CDR3 region is CASSYLRDYEQYF. The DNA for the CDR3 is TGTGCCAGCAGCTACCTAAGGGACTACGAGCAGTACTTC.

V is TRBV6-5 and J is TRBJ2-7; the match to TRBD2 covers 10 bases. This CDR3 region has 15 residues. V trimming: 6 bases; J trimming: 4 bases; junction bases outside the gene matches: 9. Germline V gives CDR1 MNHEY, CDR2 SVGAGI. The CDR3 region has the DNA TGTGCCAGCAGCCCCGGGCTAGCGGGGGTATACGAGCAGTACTTC. Translating gives CASSPGLAGVYEQYF.

The rearrangement joins TRBV19 to TRBJ2-2; 13 nucleotides match TRBD2. Per the germline V gene, CDR1 is LNHDA and CDR2 is SQIVND (reference sequence). This CDR3 region has 19 residues. V lost 5 bases to trimming and J lost 6 bases; unmatched junction nucleotides: 15. The CDR3 reads CASSSLRTSGRFESGELFF. The CDR3 bases are TGTGCCAGTAGTTCACTCCGGACTAGCGGGAGATTTGAATCCGGGGAGCTGTTTTTT.

The chain recombines TRBV7-7 with TRBJ2-5; D perhaps matches TRBD2 (6 bases). The V gene's germline CDR1 is SSHAT and CDR2 FNYEAQ (reference sequence). Trimming took off 5 bases at V and 2 bases at J, with 9 bases between the two ends. The CDR3 covers 13 residues. The CDR3 coding sequence is TGTGCCAGCAGCACCGGGACTCAAGAGACCCAGTACTTC. This translates into CASSTGTQETQYF.

Concerning this clonotype: A much larger clone differs by one base, so this may be a read error. The V call is TRBV27, the J call TRBJ2-5, with 8 bases identical to TRBD1. The CDR3 runs 13 residues. From germline, CDR1 is MNHEY and CDR2 SMNVEV (reference sequence). CDR3 sequence (DNA): TGTGCCCGCAGGTCGACAGGGGAAGAGACCCAGTACTTC. This sequence encodes CARRSTGEETQYF.

This chain connects TRBV29-1 to TRBJ2-2, with no clear D. V was clipped by 5 bases and J by 10 bases, with 14 bases between them. Germline values: CDR1 SQVTM, CDR2 ANQGSEA. This CDR3 spans 12 amino acids. CDR3 sequence: CSVLSPTSELFF. DNA for the CDR3: TGCAGCGTTCTGAGCCCCACTTCGGAGCTGTTTTTT.

Only a few counts were recorded for this clonotype. This chain links TRBV11-2 with TRBJ2-7; D might be TRBD1 (6 bases). The germline V and J ends were trimmed by 6 bases and 3 bases, with 18 bases remaining between them. The CDR3 covers 15 residues. Germline CDR1 SGHAT, CDR2 FQNNGV. Written as DNA, the CDR3 is TGTGCCAGCAGACCCGACAGGAACATTGGCTACGAGCAGTACTTC. It is translated as CASRPDRNIGYEQYF.

This rearrangement joins TRBV2 to TRBJ1-1; no reliable D call. V was cut by 2 bases and J by 8 bases, with 15 bases left in between. Germline V gene lookup returns CDR1 SNHLY and CDR2 FYNNEI. There are 14 residues in the CDR3. DNA for the CDR3: TGTGCCAGCAGTGAACTGAACAGCCCTGGGGAAGCTTTCTTT. Translating gives CASSELNSPGEAFF.

This clonotype was detected ten times or more. The chain couples TRBV12-3 or TRBV12-4 to TRBJ1-5; D gene ambiguous. The V gene lost 7 bases and the J gene lost 4 bases, with 11 bases spanning the gap. The CDR3 length is 13 residues. Here the CDR3 reads CASTKDPNQPQHF. For the CDR3, the DNA is TGTGCCAGCACCAAGGACCCAAATCAGCCCCAGCATTTT.

A few counts support this clonotype. V is TRBV12-3 or TRBV12-4 and J is TRBJ1-1; TRBD1 aligns across 9 bases. The ends lost 5 bases at V and 0 bases at J; junction bases unmatched: 7. This CDR3 has 16 amino acids. The CDR3 reads CASSPDRGILNTEAFF. The CDR3 DNA follows: TGTGCCAGCAGTCCCGACAGGGGGATTTTGAACACTGAAGCTTTCTTT.

This chain links TRBV12-3 or TRBV12-4 with TRBJ1-2; D is perhaps TRBD1 (5 bases). V was trimmed by 7 bases and J by 5 bases, leaving 14 bases between them. The CDR3 has 13 amino acids. In DNA form, the CDR3 reads TGTGCCAGCACCCCGGGACGGGGATATGGCTACACCTTC. The encoded protein is CASTPGRGYGYTF.

This clonotype was detected many times. The J gene is TRBJ1-6, the V gene TRBV20-1; D is uncertain. This CDR3 spans 13 amino acids. V lost 0 bases to trimming and J lost 10 bases, with 10 bases between them. Germline loops: CDR1 DFQATT, CDR2 SNEGSKA (reference sequence). The CDR3 DNA follows: TGCAGTGCTAGAGATCCAAGGTTCTCACCCCTCCACTTT. As protein: CSARDPRFSPLHF.

The chain has TRBV4-2 and TRBJ2-1; D assignment may be TRBD1 or TRBD2 (6 bases each). V dropped 1 base and J dropped 0 bases, with 13 bases sitting between them. CDR3 length: 17 amino acids. CDR1 and CDR2 from the germline V gene are LGHNA and YNFKEQ. The CDR3 DNA reads TGTGCCAGCAGCCAAGCGGCGGGACAAACCTCCTACAATGAGCAGTTCTTC. It specifies CASSQAAGQTSYNEQFF.

V is TRBV5-6 and J is TRBJ2-3; TRBD1 agrees at 8 bases. Germline trimming cut 4 bases from V and 8 bases from J; bases unmatched to any gene: 12. Germline values: CDR1 SGHDT, CDR2 YYEEEE. This CDR3 has 15 amino acids. For the CDR3, the DNA is TGTGCCAGCAGCACAGGGGGACATGTAGCTTTTACGCAGTATTTT. This sequence encodes CASSTGGHVAFTQYF. The entire variable domain, with the rest obtained from reference TRBV5-6 and TRBJ2-3, is as follows: DAGVTQSPTHLIKTRGQQVTLRCSPKSGHDTVSWYQQALGQGPQFIFQYYEEEERQRGNFPDRFSGHQFPNYSSELNVNALLLGDSALYLCASSTGGHVAFTQYFGPGTRLTVL.